This TCR beta chain came from a study of blood T cell repertoires in COVID-19. Study-wide background: Sites across the United States, Italy and Spain contributed samples from acute and convalescent COVID-19. Sample material is recorded as cDNA or gDNA derived from T cells, B-cell-depleted T cells, or PBMCs.

Original processing methods: Reference gene primer amplification gave nucleated cell count estimates. Assay: immunoSEQ multiplex PCR; the TCRdb copy retains only in-frame clones and omits some. V, J and clone size are those of that table, while D and trimming were read from the DNA. The data show some 73,000 clones, around 90% seen once. Germline CDR1 SGHDN, CDR2 FVKESK. The CDR3 has 13 amino acids. The V end was cut by 6 bases, the J end by 0 bases, with 6 bases between. This rearrangement joins TRBV14 to TRBJ1-3; tentative D call: TRBD1 (5 bases). Sample: peripheral blood. This clonotype originated in a human donor in a cohort sampled during active COVID-19. CDR3 sequence: CASRDSSGNTIYF. The CDR3 DNA sequence: TGTGCCAGCAGAGACAGCTCTGGAAACACCATATATTTT.